The rows below give T cell receptor beta chains drawn from one sample of a study of beta chain features in type 1 diabetes. Here immunoSEQ multiplex PCR was the method, and the copy in TCRdb shows in-frame clones only, minus some. The table shows 310,000 or so clones, with around 8.5% occurring only once. The sequenced sample was central memory CD4+ T cells from blood. These receptors were collected from a man in his thirties or forties with type 1 diabetes. Both conserved end residues are part of each CDR3. D genes are given only for firm matches. Expanded clones are given a class, and other clones once, few, many or no size at all.

j_call d_call v_call cdr3_length clone_size cdr3_nt cdr3_aa
TRBJ1-5 NA TRBV6-6 14 NA TGTGCCAGCAGTCCAGCCCTTAGCAATCAGCCCCAGCATTTT CASSPALSNQPQHF
TRBJ2-7 NA TRBV10-3 17 few TGTGCCATCAGTGGGAGTATAATCCACTCGGACTCCTACGAGCAGTACTTC CAISGSIIHSDSYEQYF
TRBJ2-1 TRBD1 TRBV5-4 14 many TGTGCCAGCAGCCCCGAAACAGGGGCGAGTGAGCAGTTCTTC CASSPETGASEQFF
TRBJ2-3 TRBD2 TRBV9 16 few TGTGCCAGCAGCGTGCAGACTAGCGGGGGGCCAGATACGCAGTATTTT CASSVQTSGGPDTQYF
TRBJ2-3 TRBD2 TRBV29-1 13 few TGCAGCGTTCGCGGGGGGGCCAAAGATACGCAGTATTTT CSVRGGAKDTQYF
TRBJ1-2 TRBD1 TRBV30 11 NA TGTGCCTGGGACAGGGTAAATGGCTACACCTTC CAWDRVNGYTF
TRBJ2-1 NA TRBV5-1 16 few TGCGCCAGCAGCTTGGGTGTGGTACTTTCCTACAATGAGCAGTTCTTC CASSLGVVLSYNEQFF
TRBJ2-1 NA TRBV6-5 12 NA TGTGCCAGCAGCCAGGGCTTCGGGGGGCAGTTCTTC CASSQGFGGQFF
TRBJ2-1 TRBD1 TRBV20-1 11 NA TGCAGTGCGGGGACAGCTAATGAGCAGTTCTTC CSAGTANEQFF
TRBJ2-5 NA TRBV5-1 16 NA TGCGCCAGCAGCTTGGCCCCCCTTAGCGGCCAAGAGACCCAGTACTTC CASSLAPLSGQETQYF
TRBJ2-3 NA TRBV6-5 15 few TGTGCCAGCAGTTACCAGGGGGGCTCGGGAGATACGCAGTATTTT CASSYQGGSGDTQYF
TRBJ2-1 TRBD1 TRBV5-4 16 once TGTGCCAGCAGATCCAACCGGGACAGGGAGTACAATGAGCAGTTCTTC CASRSNRDREYNEQFF
TRBJ2-5 NA TRBV9 15 NA TGTGCCAGCAGCGAACGGGACATCCGAGGAGAGACCCAGTACTTC CASSERDIRGETQYF
TRBJ2-1 NA TRBV18 13 few TGTGCCAGCTCACCCTACAGGGAGGATGAGCAGTTCTTC CASSPYREDEQFF
TRBJ2-2 NA TRBV5-1 14 NA TGCGCCAGCAGCAGCGGCGCGAACACCGGGGAGCTGTTTTTT CASSSGANTGELFF
TRBJ1-5 NA TRBV5-1 14 few TGCGCCAGCAGTCGGACGCGGGGGGGTCAGCCCCAGCATTTT CASSRTRGGQPQHF
TRBJ1-5 NA TRBV4-3 16 few TGCGCCAGCAGCCAAGAAGGGAGCGGGAGCAATCAGCCCCAGCATTTT CASSQEGSGSNQPQHF
TRBJ2-3 NA TRBV19 12 NA TGTGCCAGCGCGGGCGGGGCGGATACGCAGTATTTT CASAGGADTQYF
TRBJ1-2 NA TRBV20-1 11 few TGCAGTGCTAGAGAGCTCTATGGCTACACCTTC CSARELYGYTF
TRBJ2-7 NA TRBV11-2 14 NA TGTGCCAGCACCCCCGGGACGGGGACCTACGAGCAGTACTTC CASTPGTGTYEQYF
TRBJ2-7 NA TRBV6-5 15 few TGTGCCAGCAGTCCTTGGTTCGACGGACCCTACGAGCAGTACTTC CASSPWFDGPYEQYF
TRBJ2-4 TRBD1 TRBV28 19 many TGTGCCAGCAGTCTCTACCCCGGGACAGGGGAAATAGCCAAAAACATTCAGTACTTC CASSLYPGTGEIAKNIQYF
TRBJ1-1 TRBD1 TRBV5-1 14 NA TGCGCCAGCAGCCAACAGGGGGAAGGCACTGAAGCTTTCTTT CASSQQGEGTEAFF
TRBJ1-4 TRBD1 TRBV6-6 14 few TGTGCCAGCGGGGACAGGGCCAACTTCGAAAAACTGTTTTTT CASGDRANFEKLFF
TRBJ2-7 NA TRBV6-1 15 NA TGTGCCAGCAGCGTCGGGACAACCTCCCCCTACGAGCAGTACTTC CASSVGTTSPYEQYF
TRBJ1-3 NA TRBV19 12 few TGTGCCACGCAGGAAGCTGGAAACACCATATATTTT CATQEAGNTIYF
TRBJ1-4 NA TRBV18 17 few TGTGCCAGCTCACCACCGATCTCACGCGGAATTAATGAAAAACTGTTTTTT CASSPPISRGINEKLFF
TRBJ2-3 NA TRBV7-2 13 NA TGTGCCAGCAGCGCAAACAGGGCTCATACGCAGTATTTT CASSANRAHTQYF
TRBJ1-1 TRBD1 TRBV7-9 13 many TGTGCCAGCAGCACAGGGGGCGCAGCTGAAGCTTTCTTT CASSTGGAAEAFF
TRBJ2-1 NA TRBV7-2 15 few TGTGCCAGCAGCTTAAATCTCGGTCCCCTCGATGAGCAGTTCTTC CASSLNLGPLDEQFF
TRBJ1-1 NA TRBV30 13 NA TGTGCCTGGAGCCCCAGAGCAAACACTGAAGCTTTCTTT CAWSPRANTEAFF
TRBJ1-1 NA TRBV29-1 13 NA TGCAGCGTTGAAGGGACGGCGAACACTGAAGCTTTCTTT CSVEGTANTEAFF
TRBJ2-7 NA TRBV4-3 16 NA TGCGCCAGCAGCCAAGACGGGCAGGTGAGCTCCTACGAGCAGTACTTC CASSQDGQVSSYEQYF
TRBJ2-1 NA TRBV6-6 13 few TGTGCCAGCAGTTACTGGGTTAGCAGTGAGCAGTTCTTC CASSYWVSSEQFF
TRBJ1-4 NA TRBV5-6 15 NA TGTGCCAGCAGCTGGGCAGGCGACGGTAATGAAAAACTGTTTTTT CASSWAGDGNEKLFF
TRBJ1-1 NA TRBV30 13 few TGTGCCTTCGAGAGGGGGAGGAACACTGAAGCTTTCTTT CAFERGRNTEAFF
TRBJ1-1 NA TRBV7-2 13 few TGTGCCAGCAGCGTGGACAGGAACACTGAAGCTTTCTTT CASSVDRNTEAFF
TRBJ2-1 TRBD1 TRBV5-1 16 NA TGCGCCAGCACACCAGGGGGCGTCTCCGGTGTCAATGAGCAGTTCTTC CASTPGGVSGVNEQFF
TRBJ1-6 TRBD1 TRBV18 16 few TGTGCCAGCTCACGAGATACGACAGGGTCCGATTCACCCCTCCACTTT CASSRDTTGSDSPLHF
TRBJ1-2 TRBD1 TRBV7-2 14 NA TGTGCCAGCAGCTTGGGACAGGGGTTTCTTGGCTACACCTTC CASSLGQGFLGYTF